Listed below are T cell receptor beta chains from one sample, sequenced in a study of radiotherapy plus CTLA-4 blockade in lung cancer. The data were produced by immunoSEQ multiplex PCR, yet TCRdb's version contains in-frame clones alone and is incomplete. The sample shows over 75,000 clones, around 82% of them seen only once. Material: peripheral blood, obtained from a patient treated with radiotherapy plus ipilimumab. The source of these receptors is a human donor with non-small cell lung cancer who had stable disease on radiotherapy plus ipilimumab. The CDR3 runs from the conserved cysteine through the conserved F or W. D genes are given only for firm matches. Size is stated for part of the rows, as once, few or many counts, or as a class when the clone is expanded.

J gene	V gene	clone size	D gene	CDR3 protein	CDR3 DNA
TRBJ2-3	TRBV7-3	NA	NA	CASSPDRSTDTQYF	TGTGCCAGCAGCCCCGACAGAAGCACAGATACGCAGTATTTT
TRBJ1-6	TRBV6-5	few	NA	CASSYGGARGSPLHF	TGTGCCAGCAGTTACGGGGGGGCCAGGGGTTCACCCCTCCACTTT
TRBJ2-1	TRBV7-8	NA	TRBD2	CASSLGLLGGRFDEQFF	TGTGCCAGCAGCTTAGGGTTGCTTGGCGGGAGGTTCGATGAGCAGTTCTTC
TRBJ2-6	TRBV25-1	few	NA	CASRGHLSSGANVLTF	TGTGCCAGCAGGGGACACTTAAGCTCTGGGGCCAACGTCCTGACTTTC
TRBJ2-5	TRBV5-1	NA	NA	CASSLVGRGVEPQYF	TGCGCCAGCAGCTTGGTGGGCAGGGGAGTGGAGCCCCAGTACTTC
TRBJ2-7	TRBV6-1	NA	TRBD1	CASSGTDRGSYEQYF	TGTGCCAGCAGCGGGACTGACAGGGGGTCCTACGAGCAGTACTTC
TRBJ1-4	TRBV28	few	NA	CATFKDGNEKLFF	TGTGCCACCTTTAAGGACGGTAATGAAAAACTGTTTTTT
TRBJ2-1	TRBV7-8	NA	TRBD1	CASSSGTGYNEQFF	TGTGCCAGCAGCTCCGGGACAGGGTACAATGAGCAGTTCTTC
TRBJ1-5	TRBV12-5	NA	TRBD1	CASGLVHGTGGIKDNQPQHF	TGTGCTAGTGGTTTGGTACATGGGACAGGGGGTATTAAGGACAATCAGCCCCAGCATTTT
TRBJ1-1	TRBV29-1	NA	NA	CSVEGQMNTEAFF	TGCAGCGTTGAAGGACAGATGAACACTGAAGCTTTCTTT
TRBJ1-5	TRBV5-6	NA	NA	CASSLGGGNQPQHF	TGTGCCAGCAGCTTGGGGGGAGGGAATCAGCCCCAGCATTTT
TRBJ1-2	TRBV7-9	NA	NA	CASSLHIAGDYGYTF	TGTGCCAGCAGCTTACACATAGCGGGTGACTATGGCTACACCTTC
TRBJ1-1	TRBV27	NA	NA	CASTFRYDGAGTEAFF	TGTGCCAGCACCTTTCGGTATGACGGTGCAGGGACTGAAGCTTTCTTT
TRBJ2-1	TRBV29-1	NA	TRBD1	CSVEAGQGVDYNEQFF	TGCAGCGTTGAAGCGGGACAGGGGGTCGACTACAATGAGCAGTTCTTC
TRBJ1-1	TRBV7-2	NA	TRBD1	CASSDRDRGRLGDTEAFF	TGTGCCAGCAGCGACCGGGACAGGGGGCGTTTAGGGGACACTGAAGCTTTCTTT
TRBJ2-2	TRBV4-1	NA	TRBD2	CASSQDLAGGQTGELFF	TGCGCCAGCAGCCAAGATTTAGCGGGAGGGCAGACCGGGGAGCTGTTTTTT
TRBJ2-1	TRBV9	NA	TRBD2	CASSVIWTSGYNEQFF	TGTGCCAGCAGCGTAATCTGGACTAGCGGGTACAATGAGCAGTTCTTC
TRBJ1-1	TRBV11-1	few	NA	CASSSRTGNTEAFF	TGTGCCAGCAGCTCCCGGACTGGGAACACTGAAGCTTTCTTT
TRBJ1-1	TRBV5-1	NA	TRBD1	CASSISTGGVTEAFF	TGCGCCAGCAGCATATCGACAGGGGGCGTCACTGAAGCTTTCTTT
TRBJ2-1	TRBV19	NA	TRBD1	CASSPIQGIDEQFF	TGTGCCAGTAGTCCAATACAGGGGATCGATGAGCAGTTCTTC
TRBJ1-1	TRBV28	NA	NA	CAAAQAPIGTEAFF	TGTGCCGCTGCCCAGGCCCCCATAGGCACTGAAGCTTTCTTT
TRBJ2-7	TRBV6-1	NA	NA	CASSRTESYEQYF	TGTGCCAGCAGCAGGACGGAGTCCTACGAGCAGTACTTC
TRBJ2-4	TRBV4-1	NA	TRBD2	CASSQGRTSGGAKNIQYF	TGCGCCAGCAGCCAAGGTCGAACTAGCGGGGGGGCCAAAAACATTCAGTACTTC
TRBJ1-5	TRBV2	few	TRBD1	CASRMTGFANQPQHF	TGTGCCAGCAGGATGACAGGGTTCGCCAATCAGCCCCAGCATTTT
TRBJ1-2	TRBV5-6	NA	NA	CASSLNYGYTF	TGTGCCAGCAGCTTAAACTATGGCTACACCTTC